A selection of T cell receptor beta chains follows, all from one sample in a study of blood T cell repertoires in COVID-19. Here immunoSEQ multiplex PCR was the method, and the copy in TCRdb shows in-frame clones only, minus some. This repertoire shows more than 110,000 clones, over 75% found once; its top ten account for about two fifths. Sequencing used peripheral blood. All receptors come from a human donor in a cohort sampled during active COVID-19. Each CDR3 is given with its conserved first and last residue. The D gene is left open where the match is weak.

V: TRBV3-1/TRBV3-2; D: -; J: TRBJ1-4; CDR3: CASSQNAGLEKLFF
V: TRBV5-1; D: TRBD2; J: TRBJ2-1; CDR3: CASSPRVAGEAEQFF
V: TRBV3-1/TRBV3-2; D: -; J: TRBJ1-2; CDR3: CASSHEPALGYTF
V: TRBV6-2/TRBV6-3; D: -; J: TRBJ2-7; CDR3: CASSLGRLDEQYF
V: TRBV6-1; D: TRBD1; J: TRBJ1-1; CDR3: CASSAPTGYHEAFF
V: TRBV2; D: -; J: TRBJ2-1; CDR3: CASSGNEQFF
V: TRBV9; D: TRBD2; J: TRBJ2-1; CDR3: CASSILAGGSNEQFF
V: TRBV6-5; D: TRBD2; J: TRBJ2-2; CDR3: CATTRRGGAGGELFF
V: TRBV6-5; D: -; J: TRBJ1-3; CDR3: CASSYQDSGNTIYF
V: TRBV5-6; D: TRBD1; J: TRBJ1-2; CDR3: CASSLGPDRGGERGYTF
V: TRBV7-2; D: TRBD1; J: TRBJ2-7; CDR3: CASSLAGTDEQYF
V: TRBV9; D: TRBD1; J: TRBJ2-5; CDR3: CASSSTGTGVFETQYF
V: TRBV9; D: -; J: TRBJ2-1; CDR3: CASSVDLYNEQFF
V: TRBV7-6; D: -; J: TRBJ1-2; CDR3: CASSSREGVNYTF
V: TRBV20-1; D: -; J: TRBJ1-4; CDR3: CSASLGVEKLFF
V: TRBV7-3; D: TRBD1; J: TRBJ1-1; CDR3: CASSSIPSGTGITEAFF
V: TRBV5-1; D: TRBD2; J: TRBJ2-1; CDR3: CASSLGAGGVNNEQFF
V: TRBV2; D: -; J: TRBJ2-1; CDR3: CASSEFLTLNEQFF
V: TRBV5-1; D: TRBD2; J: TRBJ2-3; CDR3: CASSLVSGTADTQYF
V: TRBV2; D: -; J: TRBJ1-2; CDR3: CASSGYGYTF
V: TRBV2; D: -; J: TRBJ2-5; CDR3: CASTGSGTQYF
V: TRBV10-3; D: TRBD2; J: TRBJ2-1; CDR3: CAIRGTSGSEQFF
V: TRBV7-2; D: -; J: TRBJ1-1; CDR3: CASSPQAPMNTEAFF
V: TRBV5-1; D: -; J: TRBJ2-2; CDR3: CASSLQSGGELFF
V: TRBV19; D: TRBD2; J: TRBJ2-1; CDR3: CASSLAGGYFNEQFF
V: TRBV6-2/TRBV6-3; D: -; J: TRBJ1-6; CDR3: CASSLGAENSPLHF
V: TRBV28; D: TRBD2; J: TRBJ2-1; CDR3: CASRSRGLAGGRSYNEQFF
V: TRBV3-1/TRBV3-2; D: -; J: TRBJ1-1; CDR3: CASSLTATSGEAFF
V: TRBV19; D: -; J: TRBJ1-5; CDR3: CASSLLQGGGTNQPQHF
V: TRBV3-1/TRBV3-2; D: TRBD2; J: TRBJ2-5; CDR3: CASSKLAGPQETQYF
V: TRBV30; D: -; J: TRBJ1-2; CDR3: CAWGIGGNYGYTF
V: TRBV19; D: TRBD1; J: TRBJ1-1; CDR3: CASSAGTGGENTEAFF
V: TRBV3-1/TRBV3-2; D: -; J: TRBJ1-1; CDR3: CASSQARLANTEAFF
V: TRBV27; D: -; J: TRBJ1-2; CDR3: CASSFWEKGYGYTF
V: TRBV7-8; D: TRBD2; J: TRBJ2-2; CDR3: CASSLAPASGRVGELFF
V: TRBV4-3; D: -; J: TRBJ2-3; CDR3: CASSQDRVSDTQYF